This paragraph reports one TCR beta chain. This clone was counted a single time. It has no known antigen specificity. One base away there is no much larger clone; base qualities are not given. TCR CDR3 regions were amplified from genomic DNA by multiplex PCR using the deep immunoSEQ assay. For each cell subset, the extracted genomic DNA was distributed evenly across all wells of several immunoSEQ 96-well plates, and each plate served as one replicate. Each replicate PCR for sorted subsets received 150 to 250 ng genomic DNA, equal to about 30,000 T cell genomes. Purified libraries were measured with a Qubit 3.0 fluorometer, size-checked on a Bioanalyzer 2100, and measured again with the KAPA Library Quantification kit. A separate single-read 150-cycle Illumina NextSeq 550 flow cell was used to sequence each immunoSEQ 96-well plate. Per the original workflow: The immunoSEQ output contained only junctional sequences without quality scores, so filtering could not match that applied to full-length reads. Sequences were annotated with PyIR, a Python wrapper for IgBLAST v1.9, using IMGT germline references to assign V/J genes and CDR3. Reads were filtered out if the reads had weak V/J assignments (E-value above 1e-6), no CDR3, stop codons, out-of-frame junctions, or ambiguous translated residues. V3J clonotypes were defined as sequences sharing an identical inferred V gene, J gene, and CDR3 amino acid sequence. The percentage overlap between two repertoires was calculated by dividing the number of shared unique clonotypes by the size of the smaller repertoire. RTK rarefaction, the Chao1 estimator, and Recon v2.1 estimates of unobserved clonotypes were used to assess repertoire richness. Generation probabilities for all TCRbeta clonotypes obtained by the gDNA method from a handful of donors were computed using OLGA. TCRdb carries this immuneACCESS record with in-frame sequences only. Its versions omit some clonotypes, under half of them owing to an unresolved V gene in the studies checked, with the rest unexplained. V, J and clone size are taken as reported in that table, and D and trimming were inferred from the DNA itself. Here the sample has over 1.5 million clones; 95% to 99% occur a single time. The ten largest clones add up to approximately 0.44% of the sample.

Trimming costs V 5 bases and J 4 bases, and their ends lie 8 bases apart. CDR1 and CDR2 (MDHEN, SYDVKM) derive from the germline V gene. From the cysteine up to the phenylalanine, the CDR3 has a length of 12 residues. CDR3 DNA only is kept here, 36 bases in frame from base 1. The sample originates from a study of shared clonotypes between healthy human individuals (dated by TCRdb to between 2020 and 2021). Regarding the study in general: A few men and two women, aged 18 to 49 years, made up the cohort. For each donor, CD4 naive and CD4 memory were each run on three plates, CD8 naive on two plates, and CD8 memory on one plate. To estimate repertoire size and how much clonotypes are shared between individuals, the study performed deep sequencing of blood TCR repertoires from 4 to 6 healthy adults. Different laboratories and diverse techniques were used to prepare libraries and sequence TCR repertoires, to increase sequencing depth and limit assay-specific biases. Each donor's leukapheresis produced roughly between about 0.8 and 10 billion PBMCs.

Overall study outcomes, separate from this receptor: Pairwise subsampling led to the expectation that sequencing depth would affect the degree of clonotype sharing among donors. The small number of donors limited the genetic and exposure-history diversity represented. Sharing across a few donors was observed for around 5% of naive CD4, 3% to 3.5% of naive CD8, 2% to 2.5% of memory CD4, and around 0.4% of memory CD8 clonotypes. Rarefaction of sorted-subset datasets indicated incomplete sequencing despite the large sequencing depth. Estimated clonotype richness was generally larger for naive than for memory subsets. Higher generation probabilities were observed for clonotypes shared by all four sorted-subset donors than for non-shared clonotypes. Only blood was sampled, and tissue TCR repertoires likely differ from those in blood.

The donors were healthy, HIV-negative adults with no recently reported acute infections or vaccinations. Every donor was a Caucasian adult residing in Nashville, Tennessee, USA. CD4+ T cells were enriched through magnetic negative selection, after which naive cells were positively selected on CD45RA and the remaining negative fraction served as the memory subset. Blood was obtained by leukapheresis, after which PBMCs were separated by Ficoll-Histopaque density gradient centrifugation and cryopreserved in liquid nitrogen vapor phase. Analytical flow cytometry was used to check the purity and quantity of every magnetically sorted T cell population. From each sorted fraction, genomic DNA was isolated and quantified by UV absorbance on a Nanodrop 2000c.

Sequencing used naive CD4+ T cells sorted from blood. What this sample's cell subset or site label stands for: CD45RA+ positively selected. The TCR comes from a man aged 25 to 45 in good health. The chain uses TRBV28 and TRBJ1-2, with no confidently assigned D gene. The CDR3 protein: CASSPRRYGYTF. The DNA sequence is given as TGTGCCAGCAGTCCCCGACGCTATGGCTACACCTTC.